Listed below are T cell receptor beta chains from one sample, sequenced in a study of T cell responses to AZD1222 COVID-19 vaccine. The assay was immunoSEQ multiplex PCR, and TCRdb's table has in-frame clones only and misses some. The sample has tens of thousands of clones; roughly 87% are singletons. Sequences were derived from peripheral blood, sampled 28 days after the second AZD1222 dose. The receptors were sampled from an adult who received the AZD1222 COVID-19 vaccine. Each CDR3 is given with its conserved first and last residue. Fields, in order: D gene, J gene, V gene, clone size, CDR3 protein, CDR3 DNA. The D gene is left open where the match is weak. Expanded clones get a size class; other rows say once, few or many, or leave the size out.

D gene: -
J gene: TRBJ1-6
V gene: TRBV24-1
clone size: -
CDR3 protein: CATSDAGPYSPLHF
CDR3 DNA: TGTGCCACCAGTGACGCAGGCCCTTATTCACCCCTCCACTTT

D gene: TRBD1
J gene: TRBJ1-5
V gene: TRBV6-1
clone size: -
CDR3 protein: CASSALRDSPNQPQHF
CDR3 DNA: TGTGCCAGCAGTGCCCTCCGGGACAGTCCCAATCAGCCCCAGCATTTT

D gene: -
J gene: TRBJ2-2
V gene: TRBV19
clone size: -
CDR3 protein: CASTLVVTGELFF
CDR3 DNA: TGTGCCAGTACACTAGTAGTCACCGGGGAGCTGTTTTTT

D gene: -
J gene: TRBJ2-1
V gene: TRBV3-1/TRBV3-2
clone size: -
CDR3 protein: CASSQDIHGQFF
CDR3 DNA: TGTGCCAGCAGCCAAGATATCCATGGACAGTTCTTC

D gene: -
J gene: TRBJ2-7
V gene: TRBV2
clone size: -
CDR3 protein: CASSRLESSYEQYF
CDR3 DNA: TGTGCCAGCAGTCGACTAGAAAGCTCCTACGAGCAGTACTTC

D gene: TRBD2
J gene: TRBJ2-1
V gene: TRBV7-9
clone size: -
CDR3 protein: CASSRLADNEQFF
CDR3 DNA: TGTGCCAGCTCCAGACTAGCGGACAATGAGCAGTTCTTC

D gene: -
J gene: TRBJ2-5
V gene: TRBV5-6
clone size: few
CDR3 protein: CASSLLAPGRQETQYF
CDR3 DNA: TGTGCCAGCAGCTTGTTGGCCCCGGGCCGGCAAGAGACCCAGTACTTC

D gene: -
J gene: TRBJ2-3
V gene: TRBV24-1
clone size: once
CDR3 protein: CATSGVARGTDTQYF
CDR3 DNA: TGTGCCACCAGTGGAGTAGCGAGGGGCACAGATACGCAGTATTTT

D gene: -
J gene: TRBJ2-6
V gene: TRBV7-2
clone size: few
CDR3 protein: CASSLRTAPGSNVLTF
CDR3 DNA: TGTGCCAGCAGCCTAAGGACAGCCCCAGGGTCCAACGTCCTGACTTTC

D gene: TRBD1
J gene: TRBJ2-7
V gene: TRBV5-1
clone size: -
CDR3 protein: CASSLGTGTVPYEQYF
CDR3 DNA: TGCGCCAGCAGCTTGGGTACCGGGACAGTCCCCTACGAGCAGTACTTC

D gene: -
J gene: TRBJ1-6
V gene: TRBV19
clone size: -
CDR3 protein: CASSGLSNLHF
CDR3 DNA: TGTGCCAGTAGTGGACTCAGTAACCTCCACTTT

D gene: TRBD1
J gene: TRBJ2-3
V gene: TRBV6-5
clone size: -
CDR3 protein: CASPGETGELDTQYF
CDR3 DNA: TGTGCCAGCCCTGGAGAGACAGGGGAGTTGGATACGCAGTATTTT

D gene: -
J gene: TRBJ2-7
V gene: TRBV5-1
clone size: -
CDR3 protein: CASSPNRAEEQYF
CDR3 DNA: TGCGCCAGCAGCCCAAACAGGGCGGAAGAGCAGTACTTC

D gene: -
J gene: TRBJ2-1
V gene: TRBV11-3
clone size: once
CDR3 protein: CASSLQGYNEQFF
CDR3 DNA: TGTGCCAGCAGCTTACAAGGCTACAATGAGCAGTTCTTC

D gene: -
J gene: TRBJ2-7
V gene: TRBV10-3
clone size: once
CDR3 protein: CAISPLGSPYEQYF
CDR3 DNA: TGTGCCATCAGTCCCCTTGGTAGCCCCTACGAGCAGTACTTC

D gene: TRBD2
J gene: TRBJ2-1
V gene: TRBV9
clone size: -
CDR3 protein: CASSVGLGLAPGEQFF
CDR3 DNA: TGTGCCAGCAGCGTTGGTCTCGGACTAGCACCCGGTGAGCAGTTCTTC

D gene: -
J gene: TRBJ2-1
V gene: TRBV10-3
clone size: -
CDR3 protein: CAISDGTLSYNEQFF
CDR3 DNA: TGTGCCATCAGTGATGGGACCCTCTCCTACAATGAGCAGTTCTTC

D gene: TRBD1
J gene: TRBJ1-5
V gene: TRBV4-3
clone size: -
CDR3 protein: CASSLDRGLHQPQHF
CDR3 DNA: TGCGCCAGCAGCCTGGACAGGGGGTTACATCAGCCCCAGCATTTT

D gene: -
J gene: TRBJ2-3
V gene: TRBV4-3
clone size: -
CDR3 protein: CASSQASWLADTQYF
CDR3 DNA: TGCGCCAGCAGCCAAGCCTCTTGGCTAGCAGATACGCAGTATTTT

D gene: -
J gene: TRBJ2-5
V gene: TRBV5-4
clone size: -
CDR3 protein: CASSIDWETQYF
CDR3 DNA: TGTGCCAGCAGCATTGACTGGGAGACCCAGTACTTC

D gene: -
J gene: TRBJ2-7
V gene: TRBV3-1/TRBV3-2
clone size: once
CDR3 protein: CASSQTSGAGYEQYF
CDR3 DNA: TGTGCCAGCAGCCAGACTTCGGGGGCAGGGTACGAGCAGTACTTC

D gene: -
J gene: TRBJ1-2
V gene: TRBV24-1
clone size: -
CDR3 protein: CATSDPGRDYGYTF
CDR3 DNA: TGTGCCACCAGTGACCCCGGGCGGGACTATGGCTACACCTTC

D gene: -
J gene: TRBJ2-3
V gene: TRBV10-3
clone size: -
CDR3 protein: CASSGGGGTDTQYF
CDR3 DNA: TGTGCCAGCTCAGGGGGGGGTGGCACAGATACGCAGTATTTT

D gene: -
J gene: TRBJ2-5
V gene: TRBV7-7
clone size: -
CDR3 protein: CASSLTQGRETQYF
CDR3 DNA: TGTGCTAGCAGCTTAACCCAGGGCCGGGAGACCCAGTACTTC

D gene: -
J gene: TRBJ1-2
V gene: TRBV5-6
clone size: -
CDR3 protein: CASSRPTPGGGYTF
CDR3 DNA: TGTGCCAGCAGCCGCCCGACCCCGGGAGGTGGCTACACCTTC

D gene: -
J gene: TRBJ2-5
V gene: TRBV5-4
clone size: -
CDR3 protein: CASSFASLETQYF
CDR3 DNA: TGTGCCAGCAGCTTCGCTAGCTTGGAGACCCAGTACTTC

D gene: -
J gene: TRBJ2-5
V gene: TRBV7-2
clone size: -
CDR3 protein: CASSVIRGMGAWQETQYF
CDR3 DNA: TGTGCCAGCAGCGTCATCAGGGGAATGGGTGCTTGGCAAGAGACCCAGTACTTC

D gene: TRBD2
J gene: TRBJ2-1
V gene: TRBV5-8
clone size: once
CDR3 protein: CASSRGTSGDNEQFF
CDR3 DNA: TGTGCCAGCAGCCGCGGGACTAGCGGTGACAATGAGCAGTTCTTC

D gene: TRBD1
J gene: TRBJ2-3
V gene: TRBV5-4
clone size: -
CDR3 protein: CASSFMGQGGSTQYF
CDR3 DNA: TGTGCCAGCAGCTTCATGGGACAGGGTGGCTCTACGCAGTATTTT

D gene: -
J gene: TRBJ1-2
V gene: TRBV28
clone size: once
CDR3 protein: CAVHTGQRNNNYGYTF
CDR3 DNA: TGTGCCGTGCATACGGGTCAGAGAAATAATAACTATGGCTACACCTTC

D gene: TRBD2
J gene: TRBJ2-2
V gene: TRBV5-4
clone size: -
CDR3 protein: CASSFLAGSNTGELFF
CDR3 DNA: TGTGCCAGCAGCTTCCTAGCGGGCTCGAACACCGGGGAGCTGTTTTTT

D gene: -
J gene: TRBJ2-3
V gene: TRBV11-3
clone size: -
CDR3 protein: CASSLGRKFTDTQYF
CDR3 DNA: TGTGCCAGCAGCTTGGGCAGAAAATTCACAGATACGCAGTATTTT

D gene: TRBD2
J gene: TRBJ2-3
V gene: TRBV10-3
clone size: -
CDR3 protein: CAISLDSGRDTQYF
CDR3 DNA: TGTGCCATCAGTCTTGATAGCGGGAGGGATACGCAGTATTTT

D gene: -
J gene: TRBJ1-2
V gene: TRBV12-3/TRBV12-4
clone size: -
CDR3 protein: CASSLDRLYGYTF
CDR3 DNA: TGTGCCAGCAGTTTGGACAGACTCTATGGCTACACCTTC

D gene: -
J gene: TRBJ2-7
V gene: TRBV19
clone size: -
CDR3 protein: CASSLSRGDEQYF
CDR3 DNA: TGTGCCAGTAGTTTATCTCGGGGCGACGAGCAGTACTTC

D gene: -
J gene: TRBJ1-3
V gene: TRBV21-1
clone size: -
CDR3 protein: CASNPAGARQGNTIYF
CDR3 DNA: TGTGCCAGCAATCCGGCAGGGGCGCGTCAAGGAAACACCATATATTTT

D gene: -
J gene: TRBJ1-5
V gene: TRBV5-1
clone size: -
CDR3 protein: CASSLVSGSNQPQHF
CDR3 DNA: TGCGCCAGCAGCTTGGTGTCAGGCTCCAATCAGCCCCAGCATTTT

D gene: TRBD1
J gene: TRBJ1-1
V gene: TRBV3-1/TRBV3-2
clone size: -
CDR3 protein: CASTTRGRTEAFF
CDR3 DNA: TGTGCCAGCACTACAAGGGGGCGGACTGAAGCTTTCTTT

D gene: -
J gene: TRBJ2-7
V gene: TRBV29-1
clone size: -
CDR3 protein: CSVEGTSHTYEQYF
CDR3 DNA: TGCAGCGTTGAGGGTACGTCCCACACCTACGAGCAGTACTTC

D gene: -
J gene: TRBJ2-2
V gene: TRBV29-1
clone size: -
CDR3 protein: CSVAGTADGRTGELFF
CDR3 DNA: TGCAGCGTTGCAGGGACGGCGGATGGAAGAACCGGGGAGCTGTTTTTT

D gene: -
J gene: TRBJ1-2
V gene: TRBV5-1
clone size: once
CDR3 protein: CASSTSTLNYGYTF
CDR3 DNA: TGCGCCAGCAGCACCTCAACCCTGAACTATGGCTACACCTTC

D gene: -
J gene: TRBJ1-1
V gene: TRBV21-1
clone size: -
CDR3 protein: CASSKWVLAGLSEREAFF
CDR3 DNA: TGTGCCAGCAGTAAATGGGTGTTGGCAGGGTTGAGTGAAAGGGAAGCTTTCTTT

D gene: -
J gene: TRBJ2-3
V gene: TRBV25-1
clone size: -
CDR3 protein: CASSEFKGQVDTQYF
CDR3 DNA: TGTGCCAGCAGTGAATTTAAGGGACAAGTCGATACGCAGTATTTT

D gene: -
J gene: TRBJ2-7
V gene: TRBV5-4
clone size: -
CDR3 protein: CASSLAGARGYEQYF
CDR3 DNA: TGTGCCAGCAGCTTGGCAGGGGCTCGCGGTTACGAGCAGTACTTC

D gene: TRBD1
J gene: TRBJ2-5
V gene: TRBV5-6
clone size: -
CDR3 protein: CASSVGQQETQYF
CDR3 DNA: TGTGCCAGCAGCGTGGGACAGCAAGAGACCCAGTACTTC

D gene: -
J gene: TRBJ2-5
V gene: TRBV7-5
clone size: -
CDR3 protein: CARSSGAKKLRETQYF
CDR3 DNA: TGTGCCAGAAGCTCCGGGGCCAAGAAACTCCGAGAGACCCAGTACTTC

D gene: -
J gene: TRBJ2-7
V gene: TRBV19
clone size: few
CDR3 protein: CASSVTGITYEQYF
CDR3 DNA: TGTGCCAGTAGTGTTACAGGGATTACCTACGAGCAGTACTTC

D gene: -
J gene: TRBJ2-3
V gene: TRBV5-1
clone size: -
CDR3 protein: CASSLTTTDTQYF
CDR3 DNA: TGCGCCAGCAGCCTCACTACCACAGATACGCAGTATTTT

D gene: -
J gene: TRBJ2-2
V gene: TRBV7-2
clone size: once
CDR3 protein: CASGNFGPGELFF
CDR3 DNA: TGTGCCAGCGGCAATTTCGGGCCCGGGGAGCTGTTTTTT

D gene: -
J gene: TRBJ2-2
V gene: TRBV12-3/TRBV12-4
clone size: -
CDR3 protein: CASSKTGELFF
CDR3 DNA: TGTGCCAGCAGTAAGACCGGGGAGCTGTTTTTT

D gene: TRBD1
J gene: TRBJ2-5
V gene: TRBV7-9
clone size: -
CDR3 protein: CASSEGQGTQYF
CDR3 DNA: TGTGCCAGCAGCGAGGGACAGGGGACCCAGTACTTC

D gene: -
J gene: TRBJ1-5
V gene: TRBV30
clone size: few
CDR3 protein: CAWGAPNQPQHF
CDR3 DNA: TGTGCCTGGGGGGCCCCCAATCAGCCCCAGCATTTT

D gene: -
J gene: TRBJ1-5
V gene: TRBV19
clone size: once
CDR3 protein: CASTRVNSNQPQHF
CDR3 DNA: TGTGCCAGTACCCGCGTTAATAGCAATCAGCCCCAGCATTTT

D gene: -
J gene: TRBJ1-2
V gene: TRBV11-2
clone size: -
CDR3 protein: CASSLGGSGNYGYTF
CDR3 DNA: TGTGCCAGCAGCTTAGGTGGGTCGGGGAACTATGGCTACACCTTC

D gene: -
J gene: TRBJ2-4
V gene: TRBV19
clone size: -
CDR3 protein: CASSIARIAKNIQYF
CDR3 DNA: TGTGCCAGTAGTATAGCGAGGATAGCCAAAAACATTCAGTACTTC